The clone carrying this T cell receptor (beta chain) was recorded only once. These data originate in a study of T cell changes during pregnancy in multiple sclerosis. Produced via immunoSEQ multiplex PCR; TCRdb's table is partial and in-frame only. The sample lists about 80,000 clones, about 90% occurring once. The sequence came from a female donor with multiple sclerosis, enrolled in a pregnancy study. This specimen was peripheral blood, taken before pregnancy.

The CDR3 DNA sequence: TGTGCCACCCGTGAGGGACAGGGGTCTTTCGGAGAAAAACTGTTTTTT. Translation gives CATREGQGSFGEKLFF. The chain joins TRBV2 to TRBJ1-4; 10 positions match TRBD1. V lost 10 bases to trimming and J lost 8 bases; unmatched junction nucleotides: 16. The CDR3 runs 16 residues. In germline, CDR1 is SNHLY, CDR2 FYNNEI.